The 29 T cell receptor beta chains listed next were all sequenced from one sample in a study of blood T cell repertoires in COVID-19. Generated by immunoSEQ multiplex PCR, the TCRdb table keeps only in-frame clones and is missing some. This sample carries 300,000 to 400,000 clones, around 91% of them seen once, and the ten largest clones take 0.9% to 1.1%. Sequenced: PBMCs or T cells enriched from blood (not recorded which). Receptor source: a man aged 18 to 29 who had recovered from COVID-19.

Worth noting for this clone: Other nucleotide sequences from this sample produce the same CDR3. The CDR3 DNA reads TGTGCCAGCAGTTTATCCAGGACAGGGGGCGGCTACGAGCAGTACTTC. It specifies CASSLSRTGGGYEQYF. The V gene is TRBV27, the J gene TRBJ2-7, with 11 bases aligning to TRBD1. V lost 0 bases and J lost 3; bases outside the gene matches: 4. The CDR3 spans 16 residues. CDR1 MNHEY and CDR2 SMNVEV come from the germline V gene (reference sequence).

The chain combines TRBV5-4 with TRBJ2-2, with 9 nucleotides matching TRBD1. The CDR3 loop spans 18 amino acids. The germline CDR1 and CDR2 sequences are SGHNT and YYREEE (reference sequence). The junction had 14 bases not matched to a gene; V was cut back by 4 bases and J by 4 bases. CDR3 in DNA: TGTGCCAGCAGCCCCTTGGGGGGACAGGGTGTTAGCACCGGGGAGCTGTTTTTT. Amino acid sequence: CASSPLGGQGVSTGELFF.

This clone was seen once. This chain joins TRBV7-9 and TRBJ1-6, with 8 bases that match TRBD1. Per germline, CDR1 SEHNR and CDR2 FQNEAQ (reference sequence). CDR3 size: 14 residues. J lost 10 bases, V lost 1 base, and 3 bases had no gene match. In DNA, the CDR3 is TGTGCCAGCAGCTTAGACAGGGGGACCTCACCCCTCCACTTT. Translating it yields CASSLDRGTSPLHF. Complete variable domain (other parts from reference TRBV7-9 and TRBJ1-6): DTGVSQNPRHKITKRGQNVTFRCDPISEHNRLYWYRQTLGQGPEFLTYFQNEAQLEKSRLLSDRFSAERPKGSFSTLEIQRTEQGDSAMYLCASSLDRGTSPLHFGNGTRLTVT.

The genes are TRBV3-1 (or the pseudogene TRBV3-2) and TRBJ2-1; perhaps TRBD2 as D (6 bases). V lost 0 bases and J 3 bases, leaving 9 bases between the germline ends. CDR1 is LGHDT and CDR2 is YNNKEL in the germline V gene (reference sequence). CDR3 size: 15 residues. The CDR3 DNA follows: TGTGCCAGCAGCCAAGAAGCGGACTACTACAATGAGCAGTTCTTC. Residues: CASSQEADYYNEQFF.

The chain uses TRBV6-2 or TRBV6-3 and TRBJ2-1; 9 nucleotides align to TRBD1. The trim removed 4 bases at V and 0 bases at J, leaving 7 bases unmatched. CDR1 and CDR2 (germline): MNHEY, SVGEGT. This CDR3 spans 17 amino acids. The CDR3 is CASSSDRGANSYNEQFF. The CDR3 DNA is TGTGCCAGCAGTTCCGACAGGGGGGCAAACTCCTACAATGAGCAGTTCTTC.

The rearrangement links TRBV3-1 (or the pseudogene TRBV3-2) to TRBJ2-2; tentative D call: TRBD2 (6 bases). The CDR3 length is 14 residues. V was shortened by 4 bases and J by 2 bases, with 8 bases between the two germline ends. Germline V gene sequence: CDR1 LGHDT, CDR2 YNNKEL (reference sequence). The CDR3 region has the DNA TGTGCCAGCAGCCGGAGGGGAAACACCGGGGAGCTGTTTTTT. This gives the protein CASSRRGNTGELFF.

V is TRBV2 and J is TRBJ2-7; 8 bases fit TRBD1. V gave up 7 bases and J gave up 3 bases; unmatched junction bases: 5. Germline V gene sequence: CDR1 SNHLY, CDR2 FYNNEI. CDR3 length: 13 amino acids. CDR3 residues: CASKQDRDYEQYF. CDR3 sequence (DNA): TGTGCCAGCAAGCAGGACAGGGACTACGAGCAGTACTTC.

The genes are TRBV21-1 and TRBJ1-2; TRBD1, the table's D call, lacks a check against the DNA. TRBV21-1 is reported as a pseudogene. This CDR3 has 16 amino acids. Here the CDR3 DNA reads TGTGCCAGCAGCGCGCGATCCGGGACAGGGGAAAATGGCTACACCTTC. As protein: CASSARSGTGENGYTF.

This clone was found once. V is TRBV27 and J is TRBJ1-5; 10 bases agree with TRBD1. The CDR3 consists of 16 residues. V shed 6 bases and J 10 bases; nucleotides not matched to a gene: 15. Germline V gene sequence: CDR1 MNHEY, CDR2 SMNVEV (reference sequence). CDR3 residues: CASSSRPGQGIRPQHF. The CDR3 region has the DNA TGTGCCAGCAGCTCCCGACCGGGACAGGGGATACGACCCCAGCATTTT.

As regards this clone: This same CDR3 is encoded by further DNA sequences in the sample. The chain carries TRBV15 and TRBJ1-3, with no clear D. In germline, CDR1 is LNHNV, CDR2 YYDKDF (reference sequence). This CDR3 has 15 residues. V lost 0 bases to trimming and J lost 0 bases, with 6 bases between them. The CDR3: CATSRDRVSGNTIYF. The CDR3 nucleotides are TGTGCCACCAGCAGAGATCGCGTCTCTGGAAACACCATATATTTT.

The chain links TRBV28 to TRBJ1-5, with 10 bases fitting TRBD1. In germline, CDR1 is MDHEN, CDR2 SYDVKM. Trimming took 6 bases from V and 7 from J; bases not matched to a gene: 12. CDR3 length: 16 residues. CDR3 residues: CASRLRTGGLGQPQHF. In DNA, the CDR3 is TGTGCCAGCAGACTAAGGACAGGGGGGCTCGGGCAGCCCCAGCATTTT. The whole variable domain, remainder taken from reference TRBV28 and TRBJ1-5, is DVKVTQSSRYLVKRTGEKVFLECVQDMDHENMFWYRQDPGLGLRLIYFSYDVKMKEKGDIPEGYSVSREKKERFSLILESASTNQTSMYLCASRLRTGGLGQPQHFGDGTRLSIL.

The chain couples TRBV5-4 to TRBJ2-1, with D possibly being TRBD1 (6 bases). Trimming removed 0 bases from V and 8 bases from J, with 15 bases in between. There are 15 residues in the CDR3. Germline V gene data show CDR1 as SGHNT and CDR2 as YYREEE (reference sequence). The CDR3 loop is CASSLGTQGFDEQFF. The CDR3 DNA follows: TGTGCCAGCAGCTTGGGAACCCAGGGGTTCGATGAGCAGTTCTTC.

The chain is built from TRBV28 and TRBJ1-5; 7 nucleotides agree with TRBD1. There are 15 residues in the CDR3. Per germline, CDR1 MDHEN and CDR2 SYDVKM. V lost 7 bases to trimming and J lost 0 bases; unmatched junction nucleotides: 6. The CDR3 DNA reads TGTGCCAGCACCCCGTCAGGGGGTAGCAATCAGCCCCAGCATTTT. Translating gives CASTPSGGSNQPQHF.

The rearrangement uses TRBV6-2 or TRBV6-3 and TRBJ2-7; weak D call: TRBD2 (7 bases). This CDR3 region has 15 residues. The germline V gene encodes CDR1 MNHEY and CDR2 SVGEGT. V was trimmed by 3 bases and J by 2 bases, leaving 14 bases between them. CDR3 loop: CASSYWGGPTYEQYF. CDR3 sequence (DNA): TGTGCCAGCAGTTATTGGGGGGGCCCCACCTACGAGCAGTACTTC.

The chain carries TRBV29-1 and TRBJ2-3; a possible D gene is TRBD2 (6 bases). CDR3 length: 15 amino acids. Germline CDR1 SQVTM, CDR2 ANQGSEA. V lost 6 bases and J 2 bases, leaving 18 bases between the germline ends. The CDR3: CSVPNPGTHTDTQYF. In DNA, the CDR3 is TGCAGCGTCCCAAACCCTGGGACTCACACAGATACGCAGTATTTT.

The count of this clone is one. V gene TRBV7-9 combines with J gene TRBJ1-3; 8 nucleotides agree with TRBD1. Trimming removed 2 bases from V and 2 bases from J; junction bases left unmatched: 2. This CDR3 has 15 amino acids. Germline CDR1 and CDR2: SEHNR and FQNEAQ (reference sequence). CDR3 sequence reads: CASSLMTGAGNTIYF. CDR3 nucleotide sequence: TGTGCCAGCAGCTTAATGACAGGGGCTGGAAACACCATATATTTT.

About this clone: Additional DNA sequences in this sample encode the identical CDR3. V is TRBV9 and J is TRBJ2-5, with D unresolved. The CDR3 is made up of 12 amino acids. Looked up from germline, CDR1 is SGDLS and CDR2 is YYNGEE. Trimming stripped 0 bases from V and 5 bases from J, with 5 bases between. Written as DNA, the CDR3 is TGTGCCAGCAGCGTAGATCGGGAGACCCAGTACTTC. It is translated as CASSVDRETQYF.

The chain is built from TRBV2 and TRBJ2-5; 8 bases are shared with TRBD1. The V segment lost 2 bases and the J segment 2 bases; nucleotides outside the gene matches: 4. Germline assignment: CDR1 SNHLY and CDR2 FYNNEI. There are 15 residues in the CDR3. In DNA form, the CDR3 reads TGTGCCAGCAGTGAACTAGACAGGGGACAAGAGACCCAGTACTTC. This gives the protein CASSELDRGQETQYF.

The gene calls are TRBV11-2 and TRBJ2-3; 7 nucleotides agree with TRBD2. The CDR3 length is 14 residues. Germline loops: CDR1 SGHAT, CDR2 FQNNGV. Trimming cost V 5 bases and J 6 bases; bases outside gene matches: 8. CDR3 region: CASSGRLAGDTQYF. CDR3 coding DNA: TGTGCCAGCAGCGGAAGACTAGCCGGGGATACGCAGTATTTT.

The rearrangement uses TRBV11-2 and TRBJ1-6; TRBD1 agrees at 7 bases. Germline trimming cut 5 bases from V and 14 bases from J; bases unmatched to any gene: 12. This CDR3 spans 14 amino acids. Germline V gene sequence: CDR1 SGHAT, CDR2 FQNNGV. The CDR3 is CASSRQTTGFSLHF. Written as DNA, the CDR3 is TGTGCCAGCAGCCGACAGACGACAGGGTTCTCCCTCCACTTT.

V is TRBV9 and J is TRBJ1-4, with D hard to call. Germline V CDR1 and CDR2: SGDLS, YYNGEE. V lost 3 bases and J 3 bases, leaving 12 bases between the germline ends. This CDR3 spans 15 amino acids. CDR3 in DNA: TGTGCCAGCAGCGCAGGTGGCAGCTCTAATGAAAAACTGTTTTTT. It yields the protein CASSAGGSSNEKLFF.

The chain links TRBV19 to TRBJ2-1; 11 bases map to TRBD2. This CDR3 is built from 16 residues. Per the germline V gene, CDR1 is LNHDA and CDR2 is SQIVND (reference sequence). With V trimmed by 4 bases and J by 2 bases, 4 bases remained unmatched. This chain's CDR3 is CASSRLLAGAYNEQFF. DNA for the CDR3: TGTGCCAGTAGTAGACTACTAGCGGGAGCCTACAATGAGCAGTTCTTC.

This chain connects TRBV28 to TRBJ1-4; 7 bases align to TRBD1. Germline assignment: CDR1 MDHEN and CDR2 SYDVKM. The CDR3 totals 16 residues. V shed 3 bases and J 4 bases; nucleotides not matched to a gene: 8. CDR3 region: CASSLAGGQNNEKLFF. The CDR3 nucleotides are TGTGCCAGCAGTTTGGCGGGGGGACAGAATAATGAAAAACTGTTTTTT.

The chain couples TRBV19 to TRBJ1-2, with 7 bases identical to TRBD1. The germline V gene has CDR1 LNHDA and CDR2 SQIVND (reference sequence). CDR3 length: 12 amino acids. J gave up 5 bases and V 7 bases, and 4 bases lay outside the gene matches. The CDR3 sequence: CASNEGAYGYTF. The CDR3 nucleotides are TGTGCCAGTAATGAGGGGGCGTATGGCTACACCTTC.

The chain combines TRBV5-1 with TRBJ1-3; possibly TRBD1 for D (5 bases). Germline V gives CDR1 SGHRS, CDR2 YFSETQ. Trimming pared 7 bases from V and 2 bases from J, leaving 13 bases between. The CDR3 sequence is 14 residues long. The CDR3 DNA follows: TGCGCCAGCGGACCCGTGGGGCCTGGAAACACCATATATTTT. Protein sequence: CASGPVGPGNTIYF.

The CDR3, as DNA: TGTGCCAGCTCACCAGAGGTTTTCTCTGGGGCCAACGTCCTGACTTTC. As protein: CASSPEVFSGANVLTF. This sequence joins TRBV18 and TRBJ2-6; D is unclear. The germline V gene encodes CDR1 KGHSH and CDR2 LQKENI. V was clipped by 2 bases and J by 0 bases, with 8 bases between them. CDR3 length equals 16 residues.

This chain uses TRBV6-5 with TRBJ2-1, with 7 bases fitting TRBD2. Germline V gene lookup returns CDR1 MNHEY and CDR2 SVGAGI. The CDR3 has 14 amino acids. V gave up 11 bases and J gave up 3 bases; unmatched junction bases: 10. The CDR3 DNA follows: TGTGCCGCGTCGAGGGAGGGCCGCTACAATGAGCAGTTCTTC. This sequence encodes CAASREGRYNEQFF.

The V gene is TRBV11-2, the J gene TRBJ2-3; D is uncertain. Between the trimmed V and J ends, which lost 1 base and 5 bases, there was a span of 7 bases. Germline CDR1 SGHAT, CDR2 FQNNGV. CDR3 size: 13 residues. The CDR3 region has the DNA TGTGCCAGCAGCTTAGGGGCCGGAGATACGCAGTATTTT. Translation gives CASSLGAGDTQYF.

The rearrangement links TRBV23-1 to TRBJ1-1; tentative D call: TRBD1 (5 bases). TRBV23-1 is an open reading frame, and its role is uncertain. The CDR3 is made up of 13 amino acids. V shed 4 bases and J shed 7 bases, with 13 bases lying between them. This CDR3 is CASSPGRDYEAFF. CDR3 nucleotide sequence: TGCGCCAGCAGTCCCGGCAGGGACTATGAAGCTTTCTTT.